Presented here are 17 T cell receptor beta chains from one specimen sequenced in a study of cytomegalovirus exposure and HLA in healthy donors (dated by TCRdb to 2015 to 2018). Receptor libraries were prepared by the immunoSEQ multiplex PCR assay. The multiplex PCR relied on a mix of 60 forward primers for TCR Vbeta segments and 13 reverse primers for TCR Jbeta segments. TCRdb carries this immuneACCESS record with in-frame sequences only. Its versions omit some clonotypes, under half of them owing to an unresolved V gene in the studies checked, with the rest unexplained. This sample has around 190,000 clones in its table, and 80% of those were observed once. The ten most abundant clones make up approximately 5.1% of the sample. The sequenced material came from PBMCs. The source of these receptors is a man between 35 and 55 years old in good health and CMV-seronegative.

V is TRBV21-1 and J is TRBJ1-2. TRBV21-1 is listed as a pseudogene. The CDR3 runs to 13 residues. CDR3 in DNA: TGTGCCAGCAGCAAAAGAGGGATCAATGGCTACACCTTC. This gives the protein CASSKRGINGYTF.

The CDR3 DNA sequence: TGCGCCAGCAGGGACAACCAAGAGACCCAGTACTTC. Protein: CASRDNQETQYF. The V gene is TRBV5-1, the J gene TRBJ2-5; perhaps TRBD1 as D (5 bases). CDR3 size: 12 residues. Per germline, CDR1 SGHRS and CDR2 YFSETQ. Trimming took off 5 bases at V and 0 bases at J, with 5 bases between the two ends.

The CDR3 spells CATRGSWYTF. The CDR3 nucleotides read TGTGCCACCCGGGGTTCGTGGTACACCTTC. The rearrangement joins TRBV6-6 to TRBJ1-2; D gene uncertain. The length of the CDR3 is 10 residues. CDR1 is MNHNY and CDR2 is SVGAGI in the germline V gene (reference sequence). The germline V and J ends were trimmed by 10 bases and 11 bases, with 14 bases remaining between them.

This chain connects TRBV19 to TRBJ2-1; 9 bases map to TRBD2. V lost 7 bases and J lost 6; bases outside the gene matches: 10. The CDR3 is 15 residues long. The V gene's germline CDR1 is LNHDA and CDR2 SQIVND (reference sequence). CDR3 DNA sequence: TGTGCCAGTACCCTGACTAGCGGCCCCTCCAATGAGCAGTTCTTC. Residues: CASTLTSGPSNEQFF. The variable domain in full, completed from reference TRBV19 and TRBJ2-1, reads DGGITQSPKYLFRKEGQNVTLSCEQNLNHDAMYWYRQDPGQGLRLIYYSQIVNDFQKGDIAEGYSVSREKKESFPLTVTSAQKNPTAFYLCASTLTSGPSNEQFFGPGTRLTVL.

This sequence joins TRBV7-2 and TRBJ1-5; D not certain. The CDR3 covers 13 residues. Germline V lookup: CDR1 SGHTA, CDR2 FQGNSA. Deletions cut 6 bases from V and 8 bases from J, with 14 bases between. CDR3 nucleotide sequence: TGTGCCAGCAGTTCCGGGGTCGGTGAGCCCCAGCATTTT. Amino acid sequence: CASSSGVGEPQHF.

The chain couples TRBV7-9 to TRBJ2-7, with 7 positions matching TRBD1. In germline, CDR1 is SEHNR, CDR2 FQNEAQ (reference sequence). This CDR3 comprises 16 residues. V was pared by 4 bases and J by 0 bases, with 9 bases of the junction left unmatched. The DNA of the CDR3 is TGTGCCAGCAGCTCCTTACCCGGGACAGCCTCCTACGAGCAGTACTTC. Translating it yields CASSSLPGTASYEQYF.

This chain connects TRBV6-5 to TRBJ2-7, with a tentative D call TRBD2 (5 bases). This CDR3 spans 14 amino acids. Germline CDR1 and CDR2: MNHEY and SVGAGI. Trimming took 2 bases from V and 4 from J, leaving 12 bases between them. The DNA for the CDR3 is TGTGCCAGCAGTTACGCCAGAGGGTATTACGAGCAGTACTTC. Encoded protein: CASSYARGYYEQYF.

In nucleotides, the CDR3 is TGTGCCAGCAGCTTAGCCGGGGGGTTGGCCTACGAGCAGTACTTC. Protein product: CASSLAGGLAYEQYF. The chain is built from TRBV7-8 and TRBJ2-7, with 7 bases fitting TRBD2. Germline values: CDR1 SGHVS, CDR2 FQNEAQ. The CDR3 runs 15 residues. The V and J ends lost 0 bases and 2 bases, in that order; junction bases with no gene match: 4.

This sequence joins TRBV5-1 and TRBJ2-5; TRBD2 matches at 10 bases. CDR1 and CDR2 (germline): SGHRS, YFSETQ. V dropped 3 bases and J dropped 2; count of bases not matched to a gene: 10. This CDR3 has 17 residues. The CDR3 loop reads CASSSGGAGGTQETQYF. Here the CDR3 DNA reads TGCGCCAGCAGCTCCGGGGGAGCGGGGGGGACTCAAGAGACCCAGTACTTC.

The chain couples TRBV27 to TRBJ2-5; D gene uncertain. Matching the DNA end better, TRBJ2-7 makes the J call doubtful. The germline V gene encodes CDR1 MNHEY and CDR2 SMNVEV (reference sequence). The CDR3 runs 14 residues. CDR3 sequence reads: CASSSFSGSYEQYF. The CDR3, as DNA: TGTGCCAGCAGTTCTTTTTCCGGGTCCTACGAGCAGTACTTC.

In DNA, the CDR3 is TGCGCCAGCAGCCAAGATGGGACAGGGTGGTACGAGCAGTACTTC. Protein: CASSQDGTGWYEQYF. This chain joins TRBV4-3 and TRBJ2-7; 9 bases are shared with TRBD1. The germline gives CDR1 LGHNA, CDR2 YSLEER. Unmatched junction bases numbered 4, after V lost 0 bases and J lost 4 bases. CDR3 size: 15 residues.

The rearrangement joins TRBV5-1 to TRBJ1-2; TRBD1 might be the D (6 bases). The germline gives CDR1 SGHRS, CDR2 YFSETQ. This CDR3 is 14 amino acids long. V was shortened by 6 bases and J by 7 bases, with 19 bases between the two germline ends. CDR3 sequence (DNA): TGCGCCAGCACCGTTCTGGGGGGGGGCAGTGGCTACACCTTC. Its protein is CASTVLGGGSGYTF.

V gene TRBV6-6 combines with J gene TRBJ2-5, with a tentative D call TRBD2 (6 bases). This CDR3 is built from 14 residues. V lost 2 bases and J lost 2, with 9 bases in between. Germline V CDR1 and CDR2: MNHNY, SVGAGI (reference sequence). CDR3 region: CASSYNRGQETQYF. The CDR3, as DNA: TGTGCCAGCAGTTACAACCGGGGGCAAGAGACCCAGTACTTC.

The chain carries TRBV6-1 and TRBJ1-5, with 8 bases fitting TRBD1. CDR1 MNHNS and CDR2 SASEGT come from the germline V gene. The trim removed 8 bases at V and 6 bases at J, leaving 6 bases unmatched. The CDR3 consists of 13 residues. The DNA for the CDR3 is TGTGCCAGCGAGACAGGGGTAAGTCAGCCCCAGCATTTT. This codes for CASETGVSQPQHF.

CDR3 DNA: TGTGCCAGCAGTTACCCCGACAGCCAAGAGACCCAGTACTTC. Its translation is CASSYPDSQETQYF. V is TRBV6-6 and J is TRBJ2-5; D possibly corresponds to TRBD1 (5 bases). V dropped 2 bases and J dropped 1 base, with 8 bases sitting between them. The germline CDR1 and CDR2 sequences are MNHNY and SVGAGI (reference sequence). This CDR3 spans 14 amino acids.

The gene calls are TRBV7-8 and TRBJ2-6, with D hard to call. There are 17 residues in the CDR3. Trimming pared 1 base from V and 0 bases from J, leaving 10 bases between. Germline V gene data show CDR1 as SGHVS and CDR2 as FQNEAQ. DNA for the CDR3: TGTGCCAGCAGCTTAGTCAGGTCTCTCTCTGGGGCCAACGTCCTGACTTTC. It specifies CASSLVRSLSGANVLTF.

This clone was observed a few times. The rearrangement links TRBV7-2 to TRBJ1-2; D gene unclear. CDR1 is SGHTA and CDR2 is FQGNSA in the germline V gene. The CDR3 has 12 amino acids. Trimming stripped 6 bases from V and 5 bases from J, with 10 bases between. The chain's CDR3 is CASSMREYGYTF. CDR3 bases: TGTGCCAGCAGTATGAGAGAGTATGGCTACACCTTC.